This TCR beta chain was captured by sequencing in a study of Graves' ophthalmopathy and Graves' hyperthyroidism. This clonotype appeared many times. The authors amplified TCR beta CDR3 regions, and they did so from RNA transcripts for repertoire sequencing. The workflow started with a first-round RT-PCR run with HTBI primers and then moved on to a second-round multiplex PCR. A single record per CDR3 protein comes from TCRdb applying MiXCR to the multiplex PCR reads. The table records 900,000 to 1,200,000 distinct CDR3 sequences, 35% to 40% of them present only once. Hyperthyroidism cases were recent diagnoses of under 2 months' duration in people aged 18 to 65. A diagnosis was made from clinical symptoms together with serum thyroxine, TRAb, thyroid ultrasound and orbital computed tomography. Sample: peripheral blood or thyroid tissue (not recorded which). This clonotype originated in an adult man with Graves' hyperthyroidism.

In DNA, the CDR3 is TGTGCCAGCAGCTTCACGGACTTAATTGGCGGAAACACCATATATTTT. Residues: CASSFTDLIGGNTIYF. The chain has TRBV9 and TRBJ1-3; D gene uncertain. V lost 4 bases and J 4 bases, leaving 18 bases between the germline ends. The CDR3 runs 16 residues. Germline assignment: CDR1 SGDLS and CDR2 YYNGEE.